These T cell receptor beta chains were read from a single sample in a study of blood T cell repertoires in COVID-19. Assay: immunoSEQ multiplex PCR; the TCRdb copy retains only in-frame clones and omits some. In the table there are roughly 90,000 clones, roughly 89% of which are singletons. Sequencing input: peripheral blood. These receptors all stem from an elderly woman with active COVID-19. Each CDR3 is given with its conserved first and last residue. Fields, in order: D gene, V gene, CDR3 protein. D genes are given only for firm matches.

-	TRBV7-9	CASSSLRSEGLFGELFF
-	TRBV15	CATSRGIYNEQFF
-	TRBV5-1	CASSLAAGGTEAFF
TRBD1	TRBV6-2/TRBV6-3	CASSVWTGQLGNQPQHF
-	TRBV4-1	CASSPQGHLNTGELFF
-	TRBV28	CASSLVVPVPEAFF
-	TRBV28	CASSPYTDYQPQHF
-	TRBV5-1	CASSLDPLASTEAFF
-	TRBV6-2/TRBV6-3	CASSPSFGSIRDSPLHF
-	TRBV12-3/TRBV12-4	CASSFDIGNFF
-	TRBV5-6	CASTSWGRARTGELFF
-	TRBV5-1	CASSTGSSGNTIYF
-	TRBV3-1/TRBV3-2	CASSQKVRGTEAFF
TRBD1	TRBV4-2	CASSQVWVWGQGGEQYF
-	TRBV7-2	CASSPPGSVNTEAFF
TRBD1	TRBV9	CASTLPGTANTGELFF
-	TRBV5-1	CASTKGGGTNEKLFF
TRBD2	TRBV10-1	CASSEMRGAREETQYF
TRBD2	TRBV9	CASSDGLAGGWETQYF
TRBD2	TRBV4-2	CASSHTRGRVDTQYF
-	TRBV6-5	CASTPAGRVGTQYF
-	TRBV29-1	CSVAWQNYNEQFF
-	TRBV6-4	CASRTGFYEQYF
TRBD1	TRBV5-1	CASSITGTDGYTF
TRBD2	TRBV15	CATSRGLAESTDTQYF
TRBD2	TRBV5-4	CASSSGLADNEQFF
-	TRBV6-2/TRBV6-3	CASSYSRGLETQYF
-	TRBV5-4	CASSFGQIRGNEQFF
TRBD1	TRBV6-2/TRBV6-3	CASSDPRQGNEKLFF
-	TRBV7-3	CASSPGGGVETQYF
TRBD1	TRBV2	CASLLRQGVSATQYF
TRBD2	TRBV5-1	CASSLLSSGVGELFF
TRBD2	TRBV7-2	CASSYAFSGSRGYF
TRBD2	TRBV9	CASSVAGGLALNTGELFF
TRBD1	TRBV9	CASSTLGQGGNTIYF
-	TRBV6-5	CASSYSPRAKNIQYF
TRBD1	TRBV29-1	CSVEGGGQGIDTQYF
TRBD1	TRBV30	CAWRRAGTGASNEQFF
-	TRBV4-3	CASSHAFRGRLGQETQYF
TRBD1	TRBV5-1	CASSREVGQGEKLFF
TRBD1	TRBV7-2	CASSLTWTGWSYEQYF
-	TRBV15	CATSRAGGNEQFF
-	TRBV6-6	CASSPRGGTNEKLFF